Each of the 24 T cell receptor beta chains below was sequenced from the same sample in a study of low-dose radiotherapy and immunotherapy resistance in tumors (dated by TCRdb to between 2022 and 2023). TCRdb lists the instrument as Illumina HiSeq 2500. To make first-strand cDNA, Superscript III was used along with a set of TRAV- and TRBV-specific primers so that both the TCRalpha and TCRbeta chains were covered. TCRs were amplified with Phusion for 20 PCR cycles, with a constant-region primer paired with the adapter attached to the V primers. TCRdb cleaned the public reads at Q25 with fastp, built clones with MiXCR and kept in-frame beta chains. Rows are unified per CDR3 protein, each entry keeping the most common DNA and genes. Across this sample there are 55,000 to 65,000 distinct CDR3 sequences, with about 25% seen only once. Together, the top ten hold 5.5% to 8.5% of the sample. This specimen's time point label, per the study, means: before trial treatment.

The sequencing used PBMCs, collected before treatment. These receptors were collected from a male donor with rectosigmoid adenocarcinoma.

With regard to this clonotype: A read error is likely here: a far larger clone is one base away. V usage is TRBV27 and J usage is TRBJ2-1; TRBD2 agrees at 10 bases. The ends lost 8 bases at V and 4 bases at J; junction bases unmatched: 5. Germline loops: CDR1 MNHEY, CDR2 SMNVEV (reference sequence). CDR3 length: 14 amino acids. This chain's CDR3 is CASRPTSGYNEQFF. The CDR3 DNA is TGTGCCAGCCGCCCGACTAGCGGGTACAATGAGCAGTTCTTC.

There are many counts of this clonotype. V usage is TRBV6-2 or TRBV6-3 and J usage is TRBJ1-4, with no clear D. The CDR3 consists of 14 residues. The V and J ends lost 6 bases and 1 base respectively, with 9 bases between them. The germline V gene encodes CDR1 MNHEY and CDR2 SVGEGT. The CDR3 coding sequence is TGTGCCAGCAGCCTTGGTGGAACTAATGAAAAACTGTTTTTT. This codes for CASSLGGTNEKLFF.

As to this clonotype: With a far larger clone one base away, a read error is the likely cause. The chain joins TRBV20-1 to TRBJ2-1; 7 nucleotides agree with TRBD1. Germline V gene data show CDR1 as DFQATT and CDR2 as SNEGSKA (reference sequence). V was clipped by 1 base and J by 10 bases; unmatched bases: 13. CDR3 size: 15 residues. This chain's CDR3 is CSARAMGQFGDEQFF. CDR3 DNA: TGCAGTGCTAGAGCTATGGGACAGTTCGGGGACGAGCAGTTCTTC.

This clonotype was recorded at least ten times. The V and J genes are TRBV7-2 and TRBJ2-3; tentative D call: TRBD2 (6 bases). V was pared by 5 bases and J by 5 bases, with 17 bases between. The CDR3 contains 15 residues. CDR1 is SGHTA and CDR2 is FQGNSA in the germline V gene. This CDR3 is CASSRGTVRIDTQYF. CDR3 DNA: TGTGCCAGCAGCCGCGGGACGGTACGGATAGATACGCAGTATTTT.

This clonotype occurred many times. The CDR3 bases are TGTGCCAGCAGTCGGACACCAATAAACATTCAGTACTTC. This gives the protein CASSRTPINIQYF. The chain is built from TRBV7-9 and TRBJ2-4, with a possible D match to TRBD1 (5 bases). Germline V CDR1 and CDR2: SEHNR, FQNEAQ (reference sequence). This CDR3 region has 13 residues. V shed 6 bases and J shed 6 bases, with 12 bases lying between them.

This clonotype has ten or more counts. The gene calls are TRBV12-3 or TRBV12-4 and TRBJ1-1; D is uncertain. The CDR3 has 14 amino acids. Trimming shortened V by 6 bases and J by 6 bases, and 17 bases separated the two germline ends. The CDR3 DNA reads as TGTGCCAGCAGAATAACCGACCGGCAATCTGAAGCTTTCTTT. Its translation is CASRITDRQSEAFF.

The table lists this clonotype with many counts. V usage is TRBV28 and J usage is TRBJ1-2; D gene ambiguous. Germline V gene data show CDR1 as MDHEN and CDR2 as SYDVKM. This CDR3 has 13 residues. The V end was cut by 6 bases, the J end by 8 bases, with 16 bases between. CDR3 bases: TGTGCCAGCAGCCTTAGACTGTCCTGGGGCTACACCTTC. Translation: CASSLRLSWGYTF.

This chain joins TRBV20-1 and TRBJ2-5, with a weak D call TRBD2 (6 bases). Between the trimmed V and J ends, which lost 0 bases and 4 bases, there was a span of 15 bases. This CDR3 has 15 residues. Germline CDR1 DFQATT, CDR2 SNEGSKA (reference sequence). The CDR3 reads CSAREVGSWGETQYF. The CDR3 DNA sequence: TGCAGTGCTAGAGAGGTCGGGAGTTGGGGAGAGACCCAGTACTTC.

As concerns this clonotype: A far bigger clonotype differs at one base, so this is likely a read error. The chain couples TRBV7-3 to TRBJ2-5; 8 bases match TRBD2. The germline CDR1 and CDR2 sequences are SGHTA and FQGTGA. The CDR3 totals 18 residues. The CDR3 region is CVSRRGAGPGGPQETQYF. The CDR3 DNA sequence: TGTGTTAGCAGAAGGGGAGCGGGACCGGGGGGGCCCCAAGAGACCCAGTACTTC.

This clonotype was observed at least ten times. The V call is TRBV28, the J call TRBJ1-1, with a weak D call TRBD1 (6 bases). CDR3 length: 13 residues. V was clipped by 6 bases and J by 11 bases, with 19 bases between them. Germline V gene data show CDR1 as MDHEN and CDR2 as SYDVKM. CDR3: CASRPPTGIVAFF. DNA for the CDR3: TGTGCCAGCAGGCCCCCTACAGGGATCGTCGCTTTCTTT.

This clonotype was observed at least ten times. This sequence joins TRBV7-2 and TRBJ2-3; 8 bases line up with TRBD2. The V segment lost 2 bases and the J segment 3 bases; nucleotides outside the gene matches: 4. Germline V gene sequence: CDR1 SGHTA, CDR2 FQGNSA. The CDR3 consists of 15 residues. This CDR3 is CASSLSSGRTDTQYF. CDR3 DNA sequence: TGTGCCAGCAGCTTATCCAGCGGGAGAACAGATACGCAGTATTTT. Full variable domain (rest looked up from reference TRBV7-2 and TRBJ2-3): GAGVSQSPSNKVTEKGKDVELRCDPISGHTALYWYRQSLGQGLEFLIYFQGNSAPDKSGLPSDRFSAERTGGSVSTLTIQRTQQEDSAVYLCASSLSSGRTDTQYFGPGTRLTVL.

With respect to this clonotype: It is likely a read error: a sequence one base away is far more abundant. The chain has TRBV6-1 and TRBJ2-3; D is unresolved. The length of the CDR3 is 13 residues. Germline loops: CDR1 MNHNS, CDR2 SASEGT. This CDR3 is CASHGLRRKTQYF. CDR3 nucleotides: TGCGCCAGCCACGGCCTCCGCCGAAAAACGCAGTATTTT.

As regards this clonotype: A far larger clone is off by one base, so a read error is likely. The CDR3 nucleotides read TGTGCCAGCAGCCGGGCATTAGCGGACTTTTCCAATGAGCAGTACTTC. This translates into CASSRALADFSNEQYF. The chain links TRBV13 to TRBJ2-7, with TRBD2 as a possible D gene (6 bases). CDR1 PRHDT and CDR2 FYEKMQ come from the germline V gene (reference sequence). CDR3 length: 16 residues. Trimming removed 5 bases at V and 7 bases at J, with 24 bases between.

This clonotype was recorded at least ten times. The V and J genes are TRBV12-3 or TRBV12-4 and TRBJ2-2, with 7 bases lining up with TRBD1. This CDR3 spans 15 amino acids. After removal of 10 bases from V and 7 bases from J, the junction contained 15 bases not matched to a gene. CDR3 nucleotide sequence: TGTGCCACCTTCGACCCGACAGGGTACGGCGGGGAGCTGTTTTTT. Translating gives CATFDPTGYGGELFF.

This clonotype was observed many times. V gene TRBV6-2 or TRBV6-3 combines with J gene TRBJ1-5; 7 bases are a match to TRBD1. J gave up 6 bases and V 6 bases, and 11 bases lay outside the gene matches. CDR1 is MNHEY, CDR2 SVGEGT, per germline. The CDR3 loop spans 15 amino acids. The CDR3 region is CASSQRTGGGQPQHF. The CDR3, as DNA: TGTGCCAGCAGCCAAAGGACAGGAGGAGGTCAGCCCCAGCATTTT.

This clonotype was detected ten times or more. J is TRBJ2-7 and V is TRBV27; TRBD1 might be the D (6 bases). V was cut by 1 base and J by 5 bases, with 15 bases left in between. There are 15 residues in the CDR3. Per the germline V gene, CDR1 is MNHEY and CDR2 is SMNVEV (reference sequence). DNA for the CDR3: TGTGCCAGCAGTTTATACCTGGGGGCGCGACACGAGCAGTACTTC. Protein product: CASSLYLGARHEQYF.

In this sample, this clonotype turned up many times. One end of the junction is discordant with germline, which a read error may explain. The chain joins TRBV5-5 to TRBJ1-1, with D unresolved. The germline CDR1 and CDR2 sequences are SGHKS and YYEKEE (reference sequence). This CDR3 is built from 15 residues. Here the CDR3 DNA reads TGCGCCAGCAGCTTGGTCGCGGGGTCAGCGACTGAAGCTTTCTTT. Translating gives CASSLVAGSATEAFF.

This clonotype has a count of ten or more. CDR3 nucleotides: TGTGCCAGCAGGCGGTTGGGGGGGGCCGTACCCTACGAGCAGTACTTC. It encodes CASRRLGGAVPYEQYF. This chain uses TRBV6-6 with TRBJ2-7, with D possibly matching TRBD2 (7 bases). This CDR3 is 16 amino acids long. The V gene's germline CDR1 is MNHNY and CDR2 SVGAGI (reference sequence). Deletions cut 6 bases from V and 2 bases from J, with 20 bases between.

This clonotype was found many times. As DNA, the CDR3 is TGTGCCAGCAGCTTCCCCTGGGGACCTTGGGGGACTAGCAAGAACACCGGGGAGCTGTTTTTT. The encoded protein is CASSFPWGPWGTSKNTGELFF. The chain combines TRBV7-6 with TRBJ2-2; TRBD2 matches 9 bases. The V gene end was trimmed by 3 bases and the J gene end by 1 base; junction bases not matched to a gene: 18. CDR1 and CDR2 (germline): SGHVS, FNYEAQ. The CDR3 totals 21 residues.

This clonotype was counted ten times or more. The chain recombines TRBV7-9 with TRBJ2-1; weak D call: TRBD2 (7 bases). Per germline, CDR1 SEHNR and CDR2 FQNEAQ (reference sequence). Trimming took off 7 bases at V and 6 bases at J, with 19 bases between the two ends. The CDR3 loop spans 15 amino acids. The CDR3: CASITRGGGSNEQFF. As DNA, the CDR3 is TGTGCCAGCATCACCCGGGGAGGGGGTTCCAATGAGCAGTTCTTC. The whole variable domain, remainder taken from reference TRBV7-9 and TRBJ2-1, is DTGVSQNPRHKITKRGQNVTFRCDPISEHNRLYWYRQTLGQGPEFLTYFQNEAQLEKSRLLSDRFSAERPKGSFSTLEIQRTEQGDSAMYLCASITRGGGSNEQFFGPGTRLTVL.

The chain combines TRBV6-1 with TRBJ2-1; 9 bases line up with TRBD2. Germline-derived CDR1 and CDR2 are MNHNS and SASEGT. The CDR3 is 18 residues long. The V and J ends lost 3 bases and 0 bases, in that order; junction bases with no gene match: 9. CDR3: CASSDRASGVSSYNEQFF. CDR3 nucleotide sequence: TGTGCCAGCAGTGACCGGGCTAGCGGGGTCAGCTCCTACAATGAGCAGTTCTTC.

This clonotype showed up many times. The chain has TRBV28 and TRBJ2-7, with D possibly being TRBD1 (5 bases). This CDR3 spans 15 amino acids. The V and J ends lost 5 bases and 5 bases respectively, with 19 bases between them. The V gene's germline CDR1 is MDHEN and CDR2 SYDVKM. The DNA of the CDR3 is TGTGCCAGCAGTCTGGGGTTAGGGGTCCTAGACGAGCAGTACTTC. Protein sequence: CASSLGLGVLDEQYF.

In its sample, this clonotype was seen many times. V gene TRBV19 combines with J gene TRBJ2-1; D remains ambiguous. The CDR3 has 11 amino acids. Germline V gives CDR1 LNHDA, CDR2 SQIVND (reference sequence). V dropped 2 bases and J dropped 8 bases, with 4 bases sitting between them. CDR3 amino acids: CASSIFDEQFF. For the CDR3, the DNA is TGTGCCAGTAGTATATTCGATGAGCAGTTCTTC.

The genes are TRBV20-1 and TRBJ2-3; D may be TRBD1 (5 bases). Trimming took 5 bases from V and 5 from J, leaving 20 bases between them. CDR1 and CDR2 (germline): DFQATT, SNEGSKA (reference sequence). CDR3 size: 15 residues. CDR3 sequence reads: CSASQTAEGGDTQYF. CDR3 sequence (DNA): TGCAGTGCTTCTCAGACAGCTGAAGGTGGAGATACGCAGTATTTT.